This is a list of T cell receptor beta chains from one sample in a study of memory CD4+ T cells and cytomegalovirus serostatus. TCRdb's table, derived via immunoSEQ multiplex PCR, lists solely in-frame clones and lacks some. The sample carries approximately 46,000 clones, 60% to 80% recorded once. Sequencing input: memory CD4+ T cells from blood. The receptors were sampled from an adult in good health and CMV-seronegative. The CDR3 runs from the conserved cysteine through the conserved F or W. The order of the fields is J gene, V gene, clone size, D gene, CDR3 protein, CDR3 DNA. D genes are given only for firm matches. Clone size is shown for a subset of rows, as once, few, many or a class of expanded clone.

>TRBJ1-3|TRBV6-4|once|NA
CASSDPGVLSGNTIYF
TGTGCCAGCAGTGACCCTGGGGTACTATCTGGAAACACCATATATTTT
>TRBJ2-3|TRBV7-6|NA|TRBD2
CASSPRGGSRTDTQYF
TGTGCCAGCAGCCCCCGGGGGGGGTCCCGCACAGATACGCAGTATTTT
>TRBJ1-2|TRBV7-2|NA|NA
CASSPRGQIRYTF
TGTGCCAGCAGTCCCCGTGGACAGATTCGCTACACCTTC
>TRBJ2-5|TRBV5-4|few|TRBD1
CASSPRTGEETQYF
TGTGCCAGCAGCCCCCGGACAGGGGAGGAGACCCAGTACTTC
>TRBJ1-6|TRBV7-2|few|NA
CASSLGKDRNYNSPLHF
TGTGCCAGCAGCTTAGGGAAAGACAGAAACTATAATTCACCCCTCCACTTT
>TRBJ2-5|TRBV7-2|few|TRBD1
CASSLQGAETQYF
TGTGCCAGCAGCTTACAGGGGGCAGAGACCCAGTACTTC
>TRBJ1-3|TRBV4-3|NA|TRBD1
CASSQFPWGQVLAGNTIYF
TGCGCCAGCAGCCAATTCCCATGGGGACAGGTCCTGGCTGGAAACACCATATATTTT
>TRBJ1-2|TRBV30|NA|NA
CAWSKRRVGRGYTF
TGTGCCTGGAGTAAGCGGAGGGTCGGTCGGGGCTACACCTTC
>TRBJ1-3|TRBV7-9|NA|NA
CAIPSGNTIYF
TGTGCCATTCCCTCTGGAAACACCATATATTTT
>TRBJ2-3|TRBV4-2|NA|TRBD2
CASSQAGPSGGAGDTQYF
TGTGCCAGCAGCCAAGCGGGCCCAAGCGGGGGGGCCGGGGATACGCAGTATTTT
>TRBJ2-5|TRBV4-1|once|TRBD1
CASSQDAGQEETQYF
TGCGCCAGCAGCCAAGATGCCGGACAGGAAGAGACCCAGTACTTC
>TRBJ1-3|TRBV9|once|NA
CASSVGGAAGNTIYF
TGTGCCAGCAGCGTGGGCGGGGCCGCTGGAAACACCATATATTTT
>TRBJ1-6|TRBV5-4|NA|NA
CASSAQGHSPLHF
TGTGCCAGCAGCGCCCAGGGACATTCACCCCTCCACTTT
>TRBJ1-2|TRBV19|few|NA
CASSIRFGQDYGYTF
TGTGCCAGTAGTATCAGATTCGGACAAGACTATGGCTACACCTTC